This TCR beta chain was profiled in a study of blood T cell repertoires in COVID-19. Sequencing was performed with immunoSEQ multiplex PCR; in TCRdb, only in-frame clones are kept and a portion is missing. Of 350,000 to 550,000 clones listed, roughly 90% are singletons. After removal of 7 bases from V and 0 bases from J, the junction contained 5 bases not matched to a gene. Germline V gene sequence: CDR1 MDHEN, CDR2 SYDVKM. There are 16 residues in the CDR3. The rearrangement uses TRBV28 and TRBJ1-6, with 8 bases that match TRBD1. The material sequenced was peripheral blood. The receptor comes from a young woman with acute or convalescent COVID-19. CDR3 sequence reads: CASMAGGASYNSPLHF. CDR3 nucleotides: TGTGCCAGCATGGCAGGGGGCGCCTCCTATAATTCACCCCTCCACTTT.